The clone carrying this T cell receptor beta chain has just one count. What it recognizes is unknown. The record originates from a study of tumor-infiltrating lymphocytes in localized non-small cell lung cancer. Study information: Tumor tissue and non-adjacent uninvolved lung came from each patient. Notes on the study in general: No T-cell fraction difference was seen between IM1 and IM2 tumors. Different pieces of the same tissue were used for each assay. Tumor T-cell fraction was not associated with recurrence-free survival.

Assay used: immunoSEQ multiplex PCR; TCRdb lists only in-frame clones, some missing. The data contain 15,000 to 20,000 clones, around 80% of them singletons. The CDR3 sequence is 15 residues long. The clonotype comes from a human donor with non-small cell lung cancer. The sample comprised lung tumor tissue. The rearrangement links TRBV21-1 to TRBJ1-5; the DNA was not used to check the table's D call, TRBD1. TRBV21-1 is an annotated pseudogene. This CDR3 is CASSITGALNQPQHF. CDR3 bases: TGTGCCAGCAGCATTACAGGGGCCCTCAATCAGCCCCAGCATTTT.